Following are 14 T cell receptor beta chains from one sample sequenced in a study of response to subunit inactivated influenza vaccine. TCRdb re-analysed the RT-PCR reads in MiXCR, keeping a single row per CDR3 protein. The sample holds approximately 570,000 distinct CDR3 sequences, 6.5% to 8% seen once. The source was PBMCs from blood, collected less than 30 months after vaccination. Every receptor here comes from a man between 50 and 69 years old who received an inactivated influenza vaccine.

This chain joins TRBV24-1 and TRBJ2-3, with TRBD1 as a possible D gene (5 bases). This CDR3 is built from 13 residues. V lost 3 bases and J 5 bases, leaving 8 bases between the germline ends. CDR1 is KGHDR, CDR2 SFDVKD, per germline. The CDR3 spells CATSDGALDTQYF. CDR3 DNA: TGTGCCACCAGTGATGGGGCCCTAGATACGCAGTATTTT.

This clonotype came up a few times. This chain uses TRBV20-1 with TRBJ2-2, with 11 bases that match TRBD2. Losses at the gene ends were 1 base for V and 6 bases for J; bases not matched to a gene: 10. CDR1 is DFQATT, CDR2 SNEGSKA, per germline (reference sequence). The length of the CDR3 is 17 residues. Here the CDR3 DNA reads TGCAGTGCTAGAGGCGTTTTATCTAGCGGGGGGCCCGGGGAGCTGTTTTTT. Residues: CSARGVLSSGGPGELFF.

This clonotype was recorded at least ten times. The gene calls are TRBV20-1 and TRBJ1-5; no firm D call. The CDR3 has 15 residues. Germline V gene data show CDR1 as DFQATT and CDR2 as SNEGSKA (reference sequence). V shed 3 bases and J shed 3 bases, with 15 bases lying between them. The CDR3 sequence: CSARLGGRNNQPQHF. In DNA, the CDR3 is TGCAGTGCTAGGTTAGGCGGGAGGAACAATCAGCCCCAGCATTTT.

The chain combines TRBV6-1 with TRBJ1-2; tentatively, D is TRBD1 (5 bases). The V end was cut by 6 bases, the J end by 5 bases, with 16 bases between. This CDR3 has 14 residues. Germline CDR1 is MNHNS and CDR2 is SASEGT. The CDR3 bases are TGTGCCAGCAGCGGTGGGGGTCTGGCGTATGGCTACACCTTC. Translating gives CASSGGGLAYGYTF.

The J gene is TRBJ2-3, the V gene TRBV20-1; D unclear. Germline-derived CDR1 and CDR2 are DFQATT and SNEGSKA (reference sequence). The CDR3 contains 15 residues. V was clipped by 3 bases and J by 0 bases, with 13 bases between them. The CDR3: CSASPDTTSTDTQYF. The CDR3 DNA sequence: TGCAGTGCTAGCCCCGACACCACTAGCACAGATACGCAGTATTTT.

This rearrangement joins TRBV7-2 to TRBJ2-7; perhaps TRBD1 as D (6 bases). The CDR3 is 12 residues long. With 5 bases removed from V and 6 bases from J, the gap between germline ends came to 11 bases. Germline loops: CDR1 SGHTA, CDR2 FQGNSA. This CDR3 reads CASSKDSLEQYF. The DNA for the CDR3 is TGTGCCAGCAGCAAGGACAGTCTCGAGCAGTACTTC.

This clonotype was recorded a few times. This sequence joins TRBV7-2 and TRBJ2-5; D is undetermined. The germline gives CDR1 SGHTA, CDR2 FQGNSA. The ends were cut back, 5 bases at V and 5 bases at J, with 12 bases in the middle. This CDR3 comprises 13 residues. The DNA of the CDR3 is TGTGCCAGCAGCAAACCAAGTCGGGAGACCCAGTACTTC. This encodes CASSKPSRETQYF. The variable domain in full, completed from reference TRBV7-2 and TRBJ2-5, reads GAGVSQSPSNKVTEKGKDVELRCDPISGHTALYWYRQSLGQGLEFLIYFQGNSAPDKSGLPSDRFSAERTGGSVSTLTIQRTQQEDSAVYLCASSKPSRETQYFGPGTRLLVL.

The chain combines TRBV10-3 with TRBJ2-1; 11 bases agree with TRBD1. The V and J ends lost 4 bases and 8 bases, in that order; junction bases with no gene match: 13. This CDR3 has 17 residues. Germline V lookup: CDR1 ENHRY, CDR2 SYGVKD. For the CDR3, the DNA is TGTGCCATCAGTGGGAGTCGGACAGGGGGCGCGGTGGATGAGCAGTTCTTC. This gives the protein CAISGSRTGGAVDEQFF.

This clonotype was seen a few times. The J gene is TRBJ2-1, the V gene TRBV5-1; 8 nucleotides agree with TRBD2. The J segment lost 5 bases and the V segment lost 4 bases, leaving 8 bases of the junction unmatched. CDR1 is SGHRS, CDR2 YFSETQ, per germline. CDR3 length: 15 amino acids. As DNA, the CDR3 is TGCGCCAGCAGCGGCTGGCGGGGGGTTAACAATGAGCAGTTCTTC. Its protein is CASSGWRGVNNEQFF.

This clonotype was counted a few times. The V and J genes are TRBV9 and TRBJ2-5; possibly TRBD1 for D (5 bases). CDR3 length: 15 residues. Germline loops: CDR1 SGDLS, CDR2 YYNGEE. V lost 0 bases, J lost 3 bases, and 12 bases lay in between. CDR3 region: CASSVAGSGKETQYF. CDR3 DNA: TGTGCCAGCAGCGTAGCAGGGTCCGGTAAAGAGACCCAGTACTTC. Combining the CDR3 with reference TRBV9 and TRBJ2-5 gives the whole variable domain DSGVTQTPKHLITATGQRVTLRCSPRSGDLSVYWYQQSLDQGLQFLIQYYNGEERAKGNILERFSAQQFPDLHSELNLSSLELGDSALYFCASSVAGSGKETQYFGPGTRLLVL.

The rearrangement links TRBV11-1 to TRBJ1-1, with unresolved D. Germline V lookup: CDR1 SGHAT, CDR2 FQDESV (reference sequence). This CDR3 contains 15 residues. Trimming left V 3 bases short and J 1 base short, with 12 bases between. The CDR3 sequence: CASSLADSRNTEAFF. The CDR3 DNA reads TGTGCCAGCAGCTTGGCGGACTCGAGGAACACTGAAGCTTTCTTT.

This clonotype has at least ten counts. CDR3 loop: CASSTGPGNTEAFF. CDR3 sequence (DNA): TGTGCCAGCTCAACGGGACCCGGGAACACTGAAGCTTTCTTT. The chain employs TRBV18 and TRBJ1-1; D is possibly TRBD1 (5 bases). With 5 bases removed from V and 1 base from J, the gap between germline ends came to 11 bases. The CDR3 extends over 14 amino acids. Germline CDR1 KGHSH, CDR2 LQKENI.

This clonotype occurred a few times. The junction departs from the called germline gene at one end, perhaps through a read error. The chain has TRBV7-9 and TRBJ2-7; D not certain. The CDR3 runs 13 residues. Looked up from germline, CDR1 is SEHNR and CDR2 is FQNEAQ (reference sequence). CDR3 in DNA: TGTGCCAGCAGCCCCTCCCGCTCCCACGAGCAGTACTTC. Translation: CASSPSRSHEQYF.

The chain uses TRBV20-1 and TRBJ1-1; D is unresolved. Germline V CDR1 and CDR2: DFQATT, SNEGSKA (reference sequence). Trimming took 6 bases from V and 3 from J, leaving 20 bases between them. This CDR3 has 15 amino acids. CDR3 region: CSARPRGYTDTEAFF. CDR3 DNA: TGCAGTGCCAGACCCAGAGGGTATACGGACACTGAAGCTTTCTTT.